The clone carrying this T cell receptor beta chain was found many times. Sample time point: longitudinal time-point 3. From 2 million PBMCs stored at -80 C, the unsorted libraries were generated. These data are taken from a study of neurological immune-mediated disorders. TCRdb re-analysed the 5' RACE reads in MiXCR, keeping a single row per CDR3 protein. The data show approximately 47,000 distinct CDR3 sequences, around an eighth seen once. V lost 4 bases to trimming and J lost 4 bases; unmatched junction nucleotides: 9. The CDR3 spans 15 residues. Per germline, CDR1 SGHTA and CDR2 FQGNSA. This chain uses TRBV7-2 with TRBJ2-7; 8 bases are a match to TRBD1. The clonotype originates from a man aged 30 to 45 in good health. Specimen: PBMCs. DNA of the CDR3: TGTGCCAGCAGCTCTTCAGGGGGCCCACTTTACGAGCAGTACTTC. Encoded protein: CASSSSGGPLYEQYF.